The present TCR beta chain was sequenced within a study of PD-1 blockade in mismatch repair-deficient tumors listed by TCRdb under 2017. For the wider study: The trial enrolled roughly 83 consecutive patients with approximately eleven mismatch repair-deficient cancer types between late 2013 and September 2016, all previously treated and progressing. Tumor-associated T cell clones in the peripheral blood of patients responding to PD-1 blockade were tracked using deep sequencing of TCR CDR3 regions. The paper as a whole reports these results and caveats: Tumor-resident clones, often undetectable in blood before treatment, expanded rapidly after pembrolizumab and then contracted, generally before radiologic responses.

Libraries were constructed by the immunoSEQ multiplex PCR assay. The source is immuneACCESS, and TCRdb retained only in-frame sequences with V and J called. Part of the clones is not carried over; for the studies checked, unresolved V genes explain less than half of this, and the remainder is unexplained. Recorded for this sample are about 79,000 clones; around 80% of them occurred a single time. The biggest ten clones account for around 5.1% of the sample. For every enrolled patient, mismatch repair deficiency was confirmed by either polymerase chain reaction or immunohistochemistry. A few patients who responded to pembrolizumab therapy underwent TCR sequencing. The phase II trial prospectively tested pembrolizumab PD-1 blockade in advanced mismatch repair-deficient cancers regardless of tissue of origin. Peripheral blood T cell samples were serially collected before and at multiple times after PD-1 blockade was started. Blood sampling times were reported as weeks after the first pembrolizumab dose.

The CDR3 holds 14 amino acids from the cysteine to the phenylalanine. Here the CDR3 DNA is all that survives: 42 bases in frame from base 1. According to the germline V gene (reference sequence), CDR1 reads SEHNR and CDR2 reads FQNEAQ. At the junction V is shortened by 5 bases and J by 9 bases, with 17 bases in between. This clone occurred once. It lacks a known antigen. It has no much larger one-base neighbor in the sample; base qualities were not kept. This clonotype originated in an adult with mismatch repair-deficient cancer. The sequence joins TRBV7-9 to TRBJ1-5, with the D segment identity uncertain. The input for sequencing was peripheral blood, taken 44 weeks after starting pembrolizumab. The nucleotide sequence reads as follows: TGTGCCAGCAGCGCTTTCAATAGCAATAGGCCCCAGCATTTT. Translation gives CASSAFNSNRPQHF.